This is a list of T cell receptor beta chains from one sample in a study of siplizumab effects on memory and regulatory T cells. Sequencing was performed with immunoSEQ multiplex PCR; in TCRdb, only in-frame clones are kept and a portion is missing. The table includes fewer than 100,000 clones, 95% detected once. The material sequenced was CD8+ T cells sorted from blood. All receptors derive from a human donor in good health. The CDR3 runs from the conserved cysteine through the conserved F or W. A D gene is named only where the DNA matches it firmly. The size of a clone is reported for some rows only, either as once, few or many, or as a class for expanded clones.

>TRBJ2-7|TRBV10-1|NA|NA
CASSEGPSEQYF
TGCGCCAGCAGTGAGGGCCCCTCCGAGCAGTACTTC
>TRBJ2-5|TRBV6-5|NA|NA
CASSYSRLQETQYF
TGTGCCAGCAGTTACTCGCGACTGCAAGAGACCCAGTACTTC
>TRBJ2-3|TRBV10-3|NA|NA
CAISERSSETDTQYF
TGTGCCATCAGTGAGAGGAGTAGCGAAACAGATACGCAGTATTTT
>TRBJ2-1|TRBV28|NA|NA
CASSPRQGALGFDNEQFF
TGTGCCAGCAGTCCCCGTCAAGGGGCGCTTGGGTTTGACAATGAGCAGTTCTTC
>TRBJ2-1|TRBV25-1|NA|TRBD2
CASSFKLAGGQNEQFF
TGTGCCAGCAGCTTCAAACTCGCGGGAGGGCAAAATGAGCAGTTCTTC
>TRBJ1-2|TRBV5-6|once|TRBD1
CASSSTGAIYGYTF
TGTGCCAGCAGCTCGACAGGGGCAATCTATGGCTACACCTTC
>TRBJ2-3|TRBV7-2|NA|NA
CASSTRDLFTDTQYF
TGTGCCAGCAGCACCCGGGACCTTTTCACAGATACGCAGTATTTT
>TRBJ2-2|TRBV28|once|TRBD1
CASSTQGADTGELFF
TGTGCCAGCAGCACACAGGGGGCCGACACCGGGGAGCTGTTTTTT
>TRBJ2-1|TRBV7-6|NA|TRBD1
CASSLRDRGSYNEQFF
TGTGCCAGCAGCTTAAGGGACAGGGGGTCTTACAATGAGCAGTTCTTC
>TRBJ2-7|TRBV19|NA|TRBD2
CASSMSSGRGYEQYF
TGTGCCAGTAGTATGTCTAGCGGGAGGGGCTACGAGCAGTACTTC
>TRBJ2-2|TRBV7-2|once|NA
CASSFSASYSTGELFF
TGTGCCAGCAGCTTCTCCGCTAGTTATTCCACCGGGGAGCTGTTTTTT
>TRBJ2-1|TRBV7-7|NA|TRBD2
CASSPRLAGAPYNEQFF
TGTGCTAGCAGCCCTCGACTAGCGGGTGCACCCTACAATGAGCAGTTCTTC
>TRBJ2-3|TRBV7-3|NA|NA
CASSLTGTFSDTQYF
TGTGCCAGCAGCCTAACCGGGACTTTCTCAGATACGCAGTATTTT
>TRBJ2-1|TRBV7-3|NA|NA
CASSSSGDMAGYTYNEQFF
TGTGCCAGCAGCTCAAGCGGGGACATGGCGGGTTATACCTACAATGAGCAGTTCTTC
>TRBJ2-7|TRBV19|NA|TRBD2
CASSIGPGGGYEQYF
TGTGCCAGTAGTATAGGACCGGGAGGGGGCTACGAGCAGTACTTC
>TRBJ1-2|TRBV9|NA|TRBD1
CASSGQTGGTDGYTF
TGTGCCAGCAGCGGACAGACAGGGGGGACTGATGGCTACACCTTC
>TRBJ2-7|TRBV16|NA|NA
CASSQSWGRGESYEQYF
TGTGCCAGCAGCCAATCTTGGGGCAGGGGGGAGTCCTACGAGCAGTACTTC
>TRBJ1-1|TRBV6-1|NA|TRBD1
CASSAGQGPNTEAFF
TGTGCCAGCAGTGCTGGACAGGGCCCAAACACTGAAGCTTTCTTT
>TRBJ2-7|TRBV15|NA|TRBD1
CATSRGTRDRVHEQYF
TGTGCCACCAGCCGAGGGACCCGGGACAGGGTCCACGAGCAGTACTTC
>TRBJ1-1|TRBV27|NA|TRBD1
CASGTGFEAFF
TGTGCCAGCGGGACAGGGTTTGAAGCTTTCTTT
>TRBJ2-1|TRBV9|NA|TRBD2
CASSAGTSGSYEQFF
TGTGCCAGCAGCGCAGGGACTAGCGGGAGTTACGAGCAGTTCTTC
>TRBJ2-1|TRBV16|NA|TRBD2
CASSKNPREGRAVYNEQFF
TGTGCCAGCAGCAAAAATCCGCGTGAGGGGAGGGCCGTCTACAATGAGCAGTTCTTC
>TRBJ2-1|TRBV19|NA|TRBD2
CASSSSGTENEQFF
TGTGCCAGTAGTAGTAGCGGGACGGAGAATGAGCAGTTCTTC
>TRBJ2-1|TRBV19|NA|NA
CASKEYNEQFF
TGTGCCAGTAAGGAATACAATGAGCAGTTCTTC
>TRBJ2-2|TRBV11-2|NA|NA
CASRTGSVSGELFF
TGTGCCAGCAGAACAGGGTCGGTTTCCGGGGAGCTGTTTTTT
>TRBJ2-1|TRBV7-9|NA|NA
CASSLEEVTLDSYNEQFF
TGTGCCAGCAGCTTAGAGGAGGTAACACTAGATTCCTACAATGAGCAGTTCTTC
>TRBJ2-3|TRBV19|NA|TRBD2
CASSSPGLPSASTDTQYF
TGTGCCAGTAGTTCCCCGGGACTACCAAGTGCTAGCACAGATACGCAGTATTTT
>TRBJ2-5|TRBV5-6|NA|NA
CASSRGDETQYF
TGTGCCAGCAGCCGGGGAGACGAGACCCAGTACTTC
>TRBJ2-7|TRBV9|NA|TRBD2
CASSPPSGERYEQYF
TGTGCCAGCAGCCCCCCTAGCGGGGAACGTTACGAGCAGTACTTC
>TRBJ1-1|TRBV4-2|once|NA
CASSHLSEAFF
TGTGCCAGCAGCCATCTCTCTGAAGCTTTCTTT
>TRBJ2-1|TRBV29-1|NA|TRBD2
CSVEAGGDNEQFF
TGCAGCGTTGAGGCGGGAGGGGACAATGAGCAGTTCTTC
>TRBJ2-7|TRBV5-1|NA|NA
CASSPAGGLEQYF
TGCGCCAGCAGCCCCGCCGGCGGTCTCGAGCAGTACTTC
>TRBJ1-1|TRBV7-9|NA|NA
CASSPQGGGFSVAFF
TGTGCCAGCAGCCCTCAGGGCGGGGGTTTTTCGGTAGCTTTCTTT
>TRBJ2-3|TRBV27|NA|NA
CASSLGPGNADTQYF
TGTGCCAGCAGTTTAGGGCCAGGGAACGCAGATACGCAGTATTTT
>TRBJ2-5|TRBV15|NA|NA
CATSRSPRQTYQETQYF
TGTGCCACCAGCAGATCTCCCCGACAAACGTACCAAGAGACCCAGTACTTC
>TRBJ2-7|TRBV5-1|NA|NA
CASSFGEEQYF
TGCGCCAGCAGCTTTGGAGAAGAGCAGTACTTC
>TRBJ2-7|TRBV7-9|NA|NA
CASSPTQSDEQYF
TGTGCCAGCAGCCCCACCCAGAGCGACGAGCAGTACTTC
>TRBJ2-3|TRBV13|NA|TRBD2
CASSPLAGDDTQYF
TGTGCCAGCAGCCCCCTAGCGGGAGACGATACGCAGTATTTT